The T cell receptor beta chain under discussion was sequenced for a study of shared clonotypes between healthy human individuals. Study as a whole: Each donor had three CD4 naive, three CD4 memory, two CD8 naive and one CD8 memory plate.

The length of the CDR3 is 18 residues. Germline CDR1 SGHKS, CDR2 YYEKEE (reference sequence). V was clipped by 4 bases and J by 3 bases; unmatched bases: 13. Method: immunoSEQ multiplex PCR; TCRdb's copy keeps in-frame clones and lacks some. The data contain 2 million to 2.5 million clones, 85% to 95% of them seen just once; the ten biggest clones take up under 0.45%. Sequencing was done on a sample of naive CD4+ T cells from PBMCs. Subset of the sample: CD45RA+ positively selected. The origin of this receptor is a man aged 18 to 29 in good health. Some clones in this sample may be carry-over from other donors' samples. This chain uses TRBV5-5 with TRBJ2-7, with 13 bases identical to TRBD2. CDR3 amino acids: CASSPGTSGAPRNYEQYF. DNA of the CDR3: TGTGCCAGCAGCCCCGGGACTAGCGGGGCCCCCCGCAACTACGAGCAGTACTTC.